This T cell receptor (beta chain) derives from a study of OX40 agonist ivuxolimab in advanced cancers. Study in general: Hepatocellular carcinoma, melanoma, renal cell or head and neck cancer occurred in dose-escalation patients.

Germline CDR1 is MGHDK and CDR2 is SYGVNS. The V and J ends lost 7 bases and 6 bases respectively, with 19 bases between them. The CDR3 totals 14 residues. This clone was counted a few times. The protocol was immunoSEQ multiplex PCR, while the TCRdb copy is restricted to in-frame clones and leaves out a portion. The repertoire has some 87,000 clones, around 90% of them found once; the top ten carry around 1.6%. Prior autoimmune disease or systemic immunosuppression barred patients. This sample comprised CD4+ or CD8+ T cells sorted from blood, obtained in a trial of the OX40 agonist ivuxolimab. The sequence derives from an adult with an advanced solid tumor such as melanoma, head and neck, liver or kidney cancer. The chain is built from TRBV25-1 and TRBJ2-7, with D perhaps given as TRBD1 or TRBD2 (5 bases each). The chain's CDR3 is CASTPDGGKGEQYF. The CDR3 nucleotides read TGTGCCAGCACCCCCGATGGGGGAAAGGGCGAGCAGTACTTC.